These T cell receptor beta chains were read from a single sample in a study of T cell responses to AZD1222 COVID-19 vaccine. Method: immunoSEQ multiplex PCR; TCRdb's copy keeps in-frame clones and lacks some. The sample has approximately 110,000 clones, around 84% seen once; the top ten hold around 7.7%. Specimen: peripheral blood, collected on day 0 of AZD1222 vaccination. The source is an adult in good health. Both conserved end residues are trimmed from each CDR3. Fields, in order: J gene, V gene, CDR3 protein.

TRBJ2-2 | TRBV7-3 | ASSPRNTGELF
TRBJ1-5 | TRBV19 | ARPGPASNQPQH
TRBJ2-2 | TRBV5-1 | ASSSSTNLAGDTGELF
TRBJ2-3 | TRBV9 | ASSVADVTDTQY
TRBJ1-3 | TRBV6-6 | ASSPGTSNTIY
TRBJ2-5 | TRBV7-2 | ASSLGAGLALKETQY
TRBJ2-7 | TRBV19 | ASSPRGTGPSYEQY
TRBJ2-1 | TRBV7-2 | ASSLDSGEQF
TRBJ1-2 | TRBV18 | ASSPPGQDQGGYT
TRBJ1-1 | TRBV15 | ATSRDNGQGARTEAF
TRBJ1-4 | TRBV30 | ACRGANEKLF
TRBJ2-3 | TRBV9 | ASTPGLDTDTQY
TRBJ2-1 | TRBV6-4 | ASKVGQGALKQF
TRBJ2-1 | TRBV9 | ASSVDNWRETYNEQF
TRBJ1-3 | TRBV19 | ASSSSPKTGNTIY
TRBJ2-7 | TRBV10-1 | ASSEGTVGSNEQY
TRBJ1-5 | TRBV28 | ASTQGTLNQPQH
TRBJ2-1 | TRBV18 | ASSPPGRDEQF
TRBJ2-7 | TRBV5-1 | ASSTAYEQY
TRBJ2-2 | TRBV5-1 | ASSTRNTGELF
TRBJ1-2 | TRBV29-1 | SVGGTENYGYT
TRBJ1-2 | TRBV19 | ASRSDYGYT
TRBJ2-5 | TRBV2 | ASSEASQGRTQY
TRBJ2-3 | TRBV6-2/TRBV6-3 | ASSRPGLAGGPPSADTQY
TRBJ2-5 | TRBV14 | ASSQRRRTQETQY
TRBJ1-1 | TRBV5-1 | ASSTGQGNTEAF
TRBJ2-7 | TRBV19 | ASGAIGAEQY
TRBJ1-2 | TRBV11-2 | ASSPSGTGHYGYT
TRBJ2-1 | TRBV5-1 | AASEGVSSYNEQF
TRBJ1-1 | TRBV6-5 | ASSLYPGAEAF
TRBJ2-5 | TRBV5-1 | ASSLVPGLIPILQETQY
TRBJ2-6 | TRBV7-8 | ASSDRGPGTAGANVLT
TRBJ2-7 | TRBV5-7 | ASSPRGQIYEQY
TRBJ1-5 | TRBV3-1/TRBV3-2 | ASSSRGMPAQPQH
TRBJ2-1 | TRBV6-4 | ASSDSDSNEQF
TRBJ1-1 | TRBV3-1/TRBV3-2 | ASSRNSAMNTEAF
TRBJ2-1 | TRBV5-6 | ASSGTSGYNEQF
TRBJ1-2 | TRBV20-1 | RTQEDYGYT
TRBJ2-3 | TRBV29-1 | SVEEGWRGSTDTQY